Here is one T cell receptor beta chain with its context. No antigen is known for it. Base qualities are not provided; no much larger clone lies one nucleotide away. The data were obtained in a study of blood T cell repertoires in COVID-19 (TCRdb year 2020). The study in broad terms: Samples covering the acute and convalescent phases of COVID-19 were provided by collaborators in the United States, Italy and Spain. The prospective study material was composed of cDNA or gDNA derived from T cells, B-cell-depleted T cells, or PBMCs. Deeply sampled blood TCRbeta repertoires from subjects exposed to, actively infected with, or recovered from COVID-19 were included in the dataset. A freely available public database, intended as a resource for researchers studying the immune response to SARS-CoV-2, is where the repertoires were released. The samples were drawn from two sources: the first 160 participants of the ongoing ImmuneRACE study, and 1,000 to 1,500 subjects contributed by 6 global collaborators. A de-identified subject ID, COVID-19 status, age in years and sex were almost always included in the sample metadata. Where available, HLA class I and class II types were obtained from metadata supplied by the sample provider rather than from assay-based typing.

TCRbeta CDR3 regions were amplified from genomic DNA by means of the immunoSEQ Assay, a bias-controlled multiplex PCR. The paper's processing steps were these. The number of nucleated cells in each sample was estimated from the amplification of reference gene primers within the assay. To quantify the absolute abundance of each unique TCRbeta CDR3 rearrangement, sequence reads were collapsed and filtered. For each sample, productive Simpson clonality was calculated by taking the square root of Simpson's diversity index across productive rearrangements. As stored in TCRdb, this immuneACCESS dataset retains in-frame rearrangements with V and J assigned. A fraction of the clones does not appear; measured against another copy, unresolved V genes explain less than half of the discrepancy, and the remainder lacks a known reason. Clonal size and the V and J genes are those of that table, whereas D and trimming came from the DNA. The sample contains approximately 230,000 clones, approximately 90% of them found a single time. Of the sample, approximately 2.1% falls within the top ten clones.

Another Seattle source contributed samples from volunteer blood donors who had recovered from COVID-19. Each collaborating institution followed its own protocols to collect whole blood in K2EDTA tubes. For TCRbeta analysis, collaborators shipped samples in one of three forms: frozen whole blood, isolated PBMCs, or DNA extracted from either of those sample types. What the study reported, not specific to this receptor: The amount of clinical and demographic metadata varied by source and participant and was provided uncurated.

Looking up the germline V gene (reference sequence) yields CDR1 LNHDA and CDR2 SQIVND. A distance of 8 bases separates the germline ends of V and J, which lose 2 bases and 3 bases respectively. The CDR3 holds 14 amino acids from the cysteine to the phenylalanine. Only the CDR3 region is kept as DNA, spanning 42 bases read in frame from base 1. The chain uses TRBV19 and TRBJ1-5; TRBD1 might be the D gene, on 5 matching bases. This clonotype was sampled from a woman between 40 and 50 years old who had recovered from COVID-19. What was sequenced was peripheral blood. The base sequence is TGTGCCAGTAGTATAACAGGTAACAATCAGCCCCAGCATTTT. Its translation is CASSITGNNQPQHF.